This TCR beta chain emerged from a study of a mutant IDH1 vaccine in newly diagnosed glioma. For the study at large: Earlier therapy was either radiotherapy, temozolomide, or both, and most got both.

With 4 bases clipped from V and 4 bases from J, the junction kept 9 bases outside the gene matches. Looked up from germline, CDR1 is SNHLY and CDR2 is FYNNEI. The CDR3 is made up of 16 amino acids. The repertoire was sequenced with immunoSEQ multiplex PCR; TCRdb's copy has only in-frame clones and lacks some. This sample has fewer than 45,000 clones, with 80% to 95% found just once. Study-wide points: Top peripheral T cell clonotype shifts appeared unrelated to pseudoprogression. Overall, about 92% of patients had vaccine-induced immune responses.

Time point of the sample: baseline, week 1 (first vaccination visit). Treatment noted: pre-vaccination baseline after standard-of-care therapy. Astrocytomas found in donors were new, WHO grade 3 or 4, IDH1-mutant and ATRX-lost. A note on this clone: Its antigen is not identified.

The chain combines TRBV2 with TRBJ2-5, with 10 bases aligning to TRBD2. This clonotype was obtained from a man younger than 30 with glioma. The sequencing here drew on PBMCs, taken from a glioma patient treated with radiotherapy, temozolomide or both. The CDR3 sequence: CASSVFLAGAGETQYF. The CDR3 region has the DNA TGTGCCAGCAGTGTTTTCCTAGCGGGAGCTGGAGAGACCCAGTACTTC.